The rows below give T cell receptor beta chains drawn from one sample of a study of cytomegalovirus exposure and HLA in healthy donors. Method: immunoSEQ multiplex PCR; TCRdb's copy keeps in-frame clones and lacks some. This sample's table reports 65,000 to 85,000 clones. The specimen was PBMCs. These receptors were collected from a woman aged 55-75 years in good health and CMV-seronegative. The conserved cysteine and the conserved F or W are not part of the CDR3 here. D genes are given only for firm matches.

>TRBV29-1|NA
SSRERNEQF
>TRBV19|TRBD2
ASSITSGRGEQF
>TRBV30|NA
AWSVGGSRDEKLF
>TRBV6-5|TRBD1
ASRRQGINEQF
>TRBV11-3|NA
ASSQIRGNEQF
>TRBV6-5|NA
ASSSFEKLF
>TRBV7-2|NA
ASSLAARDTIY
>TRBV18|TRBD1
ASSPPWPITGVPNQPQH
>TRBV7-6|TRBD2
ASSLEVLAGGSGTQY
>TRBV2|NA
ASSESWLQNTEAF
>TRBV2|TRBD2
ASSPRSGSANNEQF
>TRBV5-1|TRBD2
ASSYTDSSGAEQY
>TRBV6-5|TRBD2
ASSESGNGKNIQY
>TRBV18|TRBD1
ASSPRTGSGNTIY
>TRBV7-9|TRBD2
ASSLEGTSAGTDTQY
>TRBV6-5|TRBD1
ASSYLDRGQETQY
>TRBV2|NA
ASSDPRAPYVLT
>TRBV7-9|NA
ASSLGLGQETQY
>TRBV27|TRBD1
ASSNRGSSYNEQF
>TRBV27|TRBD1
ASSSKPGTGSPYGYT